The sample holds many counts of the clone carrying this TCR beta chain. This record comes from a study of metastatic and nonmetastatic thyroid tumors. Study at large: The authors compared repertoires across blood and tumor or nodule tissue from malignant and benign thyroid patients.

V lost 6 bases and J 1 base, leaving 15 bases between the germline ends. Per the germline V gene, CDR1 is MNHEY and CDR2 is SMNVEV (reference sequence). There are 15 residues in the CDR3. Prior to thyroid surgery, none of the patients had received any treatment. TCRdb ran MiXCR on the PCR reads. The sample lists 20,000 to 25,000 clones; 13% were seen once. The V and J genes are TRBV27 and TRBJ2-5, with a weak D call TRBD2 (6 bases). Sequencing used blood. The sequence came from a female donor with papillary thyroid cancer or a benign thyroid nodule (not recorded which). Some clones in this sample may be carry-over from other donors' samples. The CDR3 region is CASSRLVAAQETQYF. For the CDR3, the DNA is TGTGCCAGCAGCAGGTTGGTAGCGGCCCAAGAGACCCAGTACTTC.